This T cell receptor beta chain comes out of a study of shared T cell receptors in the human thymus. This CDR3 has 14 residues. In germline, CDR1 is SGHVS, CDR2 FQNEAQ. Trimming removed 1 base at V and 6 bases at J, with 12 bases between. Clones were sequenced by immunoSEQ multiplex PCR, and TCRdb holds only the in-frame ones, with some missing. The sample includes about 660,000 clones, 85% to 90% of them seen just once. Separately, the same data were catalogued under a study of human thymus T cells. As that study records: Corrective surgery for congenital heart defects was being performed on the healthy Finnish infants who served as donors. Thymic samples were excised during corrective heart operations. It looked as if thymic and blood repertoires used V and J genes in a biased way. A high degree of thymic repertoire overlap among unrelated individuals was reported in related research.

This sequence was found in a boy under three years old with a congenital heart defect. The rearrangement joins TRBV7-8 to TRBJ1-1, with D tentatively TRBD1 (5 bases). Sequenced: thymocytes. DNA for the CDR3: TGTGCCAGCAGCTTAGACAGGTCGCCATCTGAAGCTTTCTTT. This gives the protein CASSLDRSPSEAFF.